The 16 T cell receptor beta chains below come from one sample, sequenced in a study of graft-versus-host responses after intestinal transplantation. TCRdb keeps only in-frame clones here, not all; method: immunoSEQ multiplex PCR. The table lists tens of thousands of clones, about 91% of them singletons. The antigens for these receptors are not known. Specimen: unstimulated CD8+ T cells sorted from spleen or lymph node cells, collected before intestinal transplant. These receptors were taken from a human donor who received an intestinal transplant.

With regard to this clone: One end of the junction does not line up with germline, which may come from a read error. The CDR3 DNA is TGTGCCGGCAGGGGATGGCAGGGGGACGGCTACACCTTC. This codes for CAGRGWQGDGYTF. The chain carries TRBV7-9 and TRBJ1-2, with 7 nucleotides matching TRBD1. This CDR3 has 13 residues. Per the germline V gene, CDR1 is SEHNR and CDR2 is FQNEAQ (reference sequence).

This clone appeared a few times. The chain carries TRBV9 and TRBJ1-1; the match to TRBD1 covers 9 bases. Germline CDR1 is SGDLS and CDR2 is YYNGEE. The CDR3 has 15 amino acids. With 4 bases clipped from V and 5 bases from J, the junction kept 9 bases outside the gene matches. CDR3 sequence: CASSPGTGRGTEAFF. DNA of the CDR3: TGTGCCAGCAGCCCCGGGACAGGGAGGGGGACTGAAGCTTTCTTT.

The chain links TRBV7-9 to TRBJ2-7; TRBD1 matches 8 bases. This CDR3 has 15 amino acids. Per germline, CDR1 SEHNR and CDR2 FQNEAQ (reference sequence). V lost 4 bases, J lost 2 bases, and 7 bases stayed unmatched. The CDR3 DNA reads as TGTGCCAGCAGCTCCTTACAGGGGGGCACCTACGAGCAGTACTTC. Translation gives CASSSLQGGTYEQYF.

This clone was recorded only once. The rearrangement links TRBV5-1 to TRBJ2-5, with a weak D call TRBD1 (6 bases). Germline assignment: CDR1 SGHRS and CDR2 YFSETQ. This CDR3 region has 15 residues. Trimming took 4 bases from V and 4 from J, leaving 17 bases between them. CDR3 DNA sequence: TGCGCCAGCAGCCGAGACCGGACAGTCAGAGAGACCCAGTACTTC. Amino acid sequence: CASSRDRTVRETQYF.

The chain is built from TRBV9 and TRBJ2-1; 13 bases fit TRBD2. CDR1 is SGDLS, CDR2 YYNGEE, per germline. The CDR3 sequence is 17 residues long. V lost 4 bases, J lost 3 bases, and 7 bases stayed unmatched. CDR3 nucleotides: TGTGCCAGCAGCCTCCGGACTAGCGGGGGCTTCTACAATGAGCAGTTCTTC. It codes for CASSLRTSGGFYNEQFF.

The J gene is TRBJ2-3, the V gene TRBV10-3; weak D call: TRBD2 (5 bases). V was clipped by 3 bases and J by 6 bases, with 19 bases between them. The CDR3 has 16 residues. In germline, CDR1 is ENHRY, CDR2 SYGVKD. CDR3 amino acids: CAISDPEVLDSDTQYF. The CDR3, as DNA: TGTGCCATCAGTGACCCTGAGGTACTAGATTCGGATACGCAGTATTTT.

This chain joins TRBV27 and TRBJ2-7; TRBD2 might be the D (5 bases). The germline V gene has CDR1 MNHEY and CDR2 SMNVEV (reference sequence). V lost 5 bases to trimming and J lost 3 bases, with 11 bases between them. The CDR3 has 13 residues. The CDR3 bases are TGTGCCAGCAGTCCCGCGAGGGTCTACGAGCAGTACTTC. Protein product: CASSPARVYEQYF.

This chain connects TRBV7-2 to TRBJ2-1, with a weak D call TRBD2 (6 bases). Trimming took off 3 bases at V and 7 bases at J, with 13 bases between the two ends. The germline gives CDR1 SGHTA, CDR2 FQGNSA. CDR3 length equals 14 residues. This chain's CDR3 is CASSLAGTLNEQFF. The CDR3, as DNA: TGTGCCAGCAGCTTGGCGGGAACGCTTAATGAGCAGTTCTTC.

V usage is TRBV7-8 and J usage is TRBJ2-7; weak D call: TRBD1 (5 bases). V was shortened by 3 bases and J by 5 bases, with 11 bases between the two germline ends. The CDR3 has 13 residues. Germline CDR1 is SGHVS and CDR2 is FQNEAQ. The chain's CDR3 is CASSLSRVHEQYF. CDR3 nucleotides: TGTGCCAGCAGCTTGTCCAGGGTCCACGAGCAGTACTTC. Variable domain in full (rest from reference TRBV7-8 and TRBJ2-7): GAGVSQSPRYKVAKRGQDVALRCDPISGHVSLFWYQQALGQGPEFLTYFQNEAQLDKSGLPSDRFFAERPEGSVSTLKIQRTQQEDSAVYLCASSLSRVHEQYFGPGTRLTVT.

The rearrangement uses TRBV4-1 and TRBJ2-7, with TRBD2 as a possible D gene (5 bases). V lost 2 bases and J lost 2, with 10 bases in between. This CDR3 has 14 residues. Germline-derived CDR1 and CDR2 are MGHRA and YSYEKL. The CDR3 coding sequence is TGCGCCAGCAGCCAACGCGGAGGTCCCTACGAGCAGTACTTC. Residues: CASSQRGGPYEQYF.

This chain links TRBV4-3 with TRBJ2-3, with 9 bases identical to TRBD2. CDR1 LGHNA and CDR2 YSLEER come from the germline V gene. J was trimmed by 5 bases and V by 4 bases; bases with no gene match: 13. The CDR3 length is 17 residues. The CDR3 region has the DNA TGCGCCAGCAGCCTATTTCTGGCGGGGGGGCCCGAAGATACGCAGTATTTT. Protein: CASSLFLAGGPEDTQYF.

The CDR3 here is CASSQEGWGGRDEQFF. In nucleotides, the CDR3 is TGCGCCAGCAGCCAAGAGGGGTGGGGGGGCAGGGATGAGCAGTTCTTC. The chain employs TRBV4-1 and TRBJ2-1, with D perhaps matching TRBD2 (7 bases). V was trimmed by 0 bases and J by 8 bases, leaving 17 bases between them. Germline values: CDR1 MGHRA, CDR2 YSYEKL. The CDR3 runs 16 residues.

About this clone itself: Within the sample, other DNA sequences also encode this same CDR3. V and J are TRBV30 and TRBJ2-5, with 8 bases aligning to TRBD2. The CDR3 has 14 residues. The germline gives CDR1 GTSNPN, CDR2 SVGIG (reference sequence). V lost 0 bases to trimming and J lost 3 bases; unmatched junction nucleotides: 3. The CDR3 DNA reads TGTGCCTGGAGTGTGGGAGCGGGGGAAGAGACCCAGTACTTC. Translated, it gives CAWSVGAGEETQYF.

The chain has TRBV6-1 and TRBJ2-7; 9 bases line up with TRBD1. CDR3 length: 14 residues. Germline CDR1 reads MNHNS; CDR2 reads SASEGT. Germline trimming cut 10 bases from V and 0 bases from J; bases unmatched to any gene: 7. The CDR3: CATKGGQGSYEQYF. CDR3 bases: TGTGCCACCAAAGGGGGACAGGGCTCCTACGAGCAGTACTTC.

This clone was observed once. The chain recombines TRBV29-1 with TRBJ2-1; 7 positions agree with TRBD2. Germline V gene lookup returns CDR1 SQVTM and CDR2 ANQGSEA. V gave up 7 bases and J gave up 3 bases; unmatched junction bases: 6. The CDR3 runs to 13 residues. The CDR3 nucleotides are TGCAGCGCGACCGGGACTAACTACAATGAGCAGTTCTTC. The encoded protein is CSATGTNYNEQFF.

The CDR3 sequence: CASSYGLAGPYNEQFF. The CDR3, as DNA: TGTGCCAGCAGTTACGGACTAGCGGGACCCTACAATGAGCAGTTCTTC. The V call is TRBV6-5, the J call TRBJ2-1; 12 nucleotides align to TRBD2. There are 16 residues in the CDR3. V was clipped by 2 bases and J by 2 bases; unmatched bases: 1. Germline V gives CDR1 MNHEY, CDR2 SVGAGI.